These T cell receptor beta chains were read from a single sample in a study of CD8+CD57+ T cells in acquired aplastic anemia. TCRdb reprocessed the reads with MiXCR, giving one entry per CDR3 protein. The table lists around 290,000 distinct CDR3 sequences, roughly 53% of them singletons. The sequencing sample was made of sorted CD4+, CD8+, or CD8+CD57+ T cells (not recorded which) from PBMCs. These receptors originate from a human donor with aplastic anemia. The CDR3 runs from the conserved cysteine through the conserved F or W. The D gene is left open where the match is weak. Clone size is given for some rows only: seen once, a few or many times, or a class if the clone is expanded.

size	D	J	V	CDR3	DNA
NA	NA	TRBJ1-2	TRBV7-2	CASSSLRLRDTANYGYTF	TGTGCCAGCAGCTCCCTTAGACTCCGGGACACGGCTAACTATGGCTACACCTTC
NA	TRBD1	TRBJ2-7	TRBV7-8	CASSLKPRGQSYEQYF	TGTGCCAGCAGCTTAAAACCCAGGGGGCAGTCCTACGAGCAGTACTTC
NA	NA	TRBJ2-1	TRBV7-9	CASSSRGLREQFF	TGTGCCAGCAGCTCCCGGGGGCTTAGGGAGCAGTTCTTC
NA	NA	TRBJ2-2	TRBV7-2	CASSLVSGTGELFF	TGTGCCAGCAGCTTAGTGTCTGGGACCGGGGAGCTGTTTTTT
NA	TRBD1	TRBJ1-1	TRBV20-1	CSASGTGVGTTEAFF	TGCAGTGCTAGCGGGACAGGGGTGGGGACCACTGAAGCTTTCTTT
few	TRBD1	TRBJ1-6	TRBV14	CASSPTGHSPLHF	TGTGCCAGCAGCCCGACAGGGCACTCACCCCTCCACTTT
NA	NA	TRBJ2-2	TRBV19	CASSIVAGSNTGELFF	TGTGCCAGTAGTATCGTCGCAGGGTCGAACACCGGGGAGCTGTTTTTT
NA	NA	TRBJ1-5	TRBV10-3	CAISESGESSPQHF	TGTGCCATCAGTGAGTCCGGGGAATCCTCACCCCAGCATTTT
many	NA	TRBJ2-3	TRBV20-1	CSASGPGADTQYF	TGCAGTGCTAGCGGGCCTGGGGCAGATACGCAGTATTTT
NA	TRBD1	TRBJ1-6	TRBV12-3/TRBV12-4	CASAFRGPDSPLHF	TGTGCCAGCGCGTTCAGGGGGCCTGATTCACCCCTCCACTTT
NA	NA	TRBJ2-5	TRBV19	CASSINRRETQYF	TGTGCCAGTAGTATTAACAGGAGGGAGACCCAGTACTTC